Listed below are T cell receptor beta chains from one sample, sequenced in a study of beta chain features in type 1 diabetes. The assay was immunoSEQ multiplex PCR, and TCRdb's table has in-frame clones only and misses some. This sample yields just under 150,000 clones, of which around an eighth are seen a single time; under 1.5% belongs to the top ten. Sequencing was done on a sample of central memory CD4+ T cells from blood. The receptors were gathered from a man aged 18 to 30 with type 1 diabetes. Both conserved end residues are part of each CDR3. The D gene is left open where the match is weak. Clone size is not always given. Where it is, it says once, few, many or a class for expanded clones.

d_gene | abundance | len | j_gene | v_gene | CDR3aa | CDR3nt
- | - | 13 | TRBJ1-5 | TRBV5-1 | CASSLDLNQPQHF | TGCGCCAGCAGCTTGGACCTCAATCAGCCCCAGCATTTT
- | few | 14 | TRBJ1-2 | TRBV7-2 | CASSLQGTFYGYTF | TGTGCCAGCAGCTTGCAGGGGACCTTCTATGGCTACACCTTC
TRBD1 | - | 14 | TRBJ2-1 | TRBV14 | CASSPGQGYNEQFF | TGTGCCAGCAGCCCAGGACAGGGGTACAATGAGCAGTTCTTC
- | - | 14 | TRBJ1-4 | TRBV7-6 | CASSYSSQVEKLFF | TGTGCCAGCAGCTACTCTAGTCAGGTTGAAAAACTGTTTTTT
- | many | 13 | TRBJ1-1 | TRBV30 | CAWRRDPNTEAFF | TGTGCCTGGAGAAGGGACCCAAACACTGAAGCTTTCTTT
TRBD2 | - | 16 | TRBJ2-5 | TRBV18 | CASSPSVAGGQETQYF | TGTGCCAGCTCACCGTCGGTAGCGGGGGGTCAGGAGACCCAGTACTTC
- | few | 14 | TRBJ2-7 | TRBV15 | CATSRDRGRNEQYF | TGTGCCACCAGCAGAGATCGGGGAAGGAACGAGCAGTACTTC
- | - | 14 | TRBJ2-1 | TRBV27 | CASSPNRAYNEQFF | TGTGCCAGCAGCCCAAACAGAGCCTACAATGAGCAGTTCTTC
- | few | 14 | TRBJ2-7 | TRBV28 | CASSTRRGSYEQYF | TGTGCCAGCAGTACCCGACGGGGTTCCTACGAGCAGTACTTC
- | many | 16 | TRBJ1-1 | TRBV9 | CASSVGSGQTYTEAFF | TGTGCCAGCAGCGTAGGGTCTGGACAGACTTACACTGAAGCTTTCTTT
TRBD1 | - | 15 | TRBJ1-5 | TRBV4-1 | CASSQAGTGDQPQHF | TGCGCCAGCAGCCAAGCTGGGACAGGGGATCAGCCCCAGCATTTT
TRBD2 | - | 12 | TRBJ2-7 | TRBV30 | CAWSGSGGEQYF | TGTGCCTGGAGTGGTTCGGGGGGCGAGCAGTACTTC
TRBD2 | - | 19 | TRBJ2-7 | TRBV5-4 | CASSPREGLAGGSGYEQYF | TGTGCCAGCAGCCCAAGAGAGGGACTAGCGGGGGGCTCGGGCTACGAGCAGTACTTC
- | - | 15 | TRBJ2-2 | TRBV19 | CASKQTDSNTGELFF | TGTGCCAGTAAACAGACAGACTCGAACACCGGGGAGCTGTTTTTT
TRBD1 | few | 15 | TRBJ2-1 | TRBV7-9 | CASTPWDRPYNEQFF | TGTGCCAGCACCCCATGGGACAGACCCTACAATGAGCAGTTCTTC
TRBD2 | - | 14 | TRBJ2-5 | TRBV30 | CAWSGGLAGSTQYF | TGTGCCTGGAGTGGAGGGCTAGCGGGGTCCACCCAGTACTTC
- | - | 15 | TRBJ1-5 | TRBV9 | CASSLGGSSNQPQHF | TGTGCCAGCAGCCTAGGGGGGAGTAGCAATCAGCCCCAGCATTTT
- | - | 15 | TRBJ1-1 | TRBV7-9 | CASSLAGSVNTEAFF | TGTGCCAGCAGCTTAGCAGGTTCGGTGAACACTGAAGCTTTCTTT
- | - | 13 | TRBJ2-6 | TRBV28 | CASRDSGANVLTF | TGTGCCAGCAGGGACTCTGGGGCCAACGTCCTGACTTTC
- | - | 13 | TRBJ1-2 | TRBV2 | CASSVGSGYGYTF | TGTGCCAGCAGTGTGGGGTCGGGGTATGGCTACACCTTC
- | many | 13 | TRBJ2-5 | TRBV18 | CASSPPSRETQYF | TGTGCCAGCTCACCACCTTCGCGCGAGACCCAGTACTTC
- | few | 14 | TRBJ2-2 | TRBV6-4 | CASSDSPDTGELFF | TGTGCCAGCAGTGACTCGCCTGACACCGGGGAGCTGTTTTTT
- | few | 14 | TRBJ1-1 | TRBV7-6 | CASSLEQGRTEAFF | TGTGCCAGCAGCTTAGAGCAGGGGCGGACTGAAGCTTTCTTT
- | - | 14 | TRBJ1-1 | TRBV2 | CASSDPLAVKEAFF | TGTGCCAGCAGTGATCCGTTGGCCGTGAAGGAAGCTTTCTTT
- | few | 13 | TRBJ1-1 | TRBV9 | CASSGQPNTEAFF | TGTGCCAGCTCCGGACAGCCGAACACTGAAGCTTTCTTT
- | - | 14 | TRBJ2-7 | TRBV7-2 | CASSPEGGPYEQYF | TGTGCCAGCAGCCCGGAGGGGGGGCCTTACGAGCAGTACTTC
- | - | 14 | TRBJ2-5 | TRBV10-3 | CAISEDVVQETQYF | TGTGCCATCAGTGAGGACGTTGTCCAAGAGACCCAGTACTTC
- | - | 12 | TRBJ2-3 | TRBV7-9 | CASSLVSDTQYF | TGTGCCAGCAGCTTAGTTAGTGATACGCAGTATTTT
- | - | 14 | TRBJ1-2 | TRBV28 | CASTTTDTNYGYTF | TGTGCCAGCACCACTACCGATACTAACTATGGCTACACCTTC
TRBD1 | few | 16 | TRBJ2-1 | TRBV5-4 | CASSQLTGGTYNEQFF | TGTGCCAGCAGCCAACTAACAGGGGGCACCTACAATGAGCAGTTCTTC
- | - | 16 | TRBJ2-1 | TRBV30 | CAWSPSKVLRLDEQFF | TGTGCCTGGAGTCCCTCTAAAGTCCTGAGGTTGGATGAGCAGTTCTTC
TRBD2 | few | 15 | TRBJ2-1 | TRBV2 | CASVYERGYYNEQFF | TGTGCCAGTGTGTATGAGCGGGGGTACTACAATGAGCAGTTCTTC
TRBD1 | - | 17 | TRBJ1-3 | TRBV7-9 | CASSPRGQGAGGNTIYF | TGTGCCAGCAGCCCTCGGGGGCAGGGGGCAGGTGGAAACACCATATATTTT
- | - | 17 | TRBJ2-5 | TRBV4-1 | CASSQVTGGPARETQYF | TGCGCCAGCAGCCAAGTGACTGGGGGCCCCGCGCGGGAGACCCAGTACTTC
- | - | 16 | TRBJ2-2 | TRBV5-4 | CASSLGQRPNTGELFF | TGTGCCAGCAGCTTGGGTCAGAGACCGAACACCGGGGAGCTGTTTTTT
- | once | 13 | TRBJ1-4 | TRBV15 | CATSRDQNEKLFF | TGTGCCACCAGCAGAGATCAGAATGAAAAACTGTTTTTT
TRBD1 | - | 14 | TRBJ2-7 | TRBV6-1 | CASSELGQGIQQYF | TGTGCCAGCAGTGAATTGGGACAGGGTATCCAGCAGTACTTC
- | - | 11 | TRBJ1-4 | TRBV2 | CASSEVQGLFF | TGTGCCAGCAGTGAGGTACAGGGATTGTTTTTT
- | - | 15 | TRBJ1-1 | TRBV5-1 | CASSLGGHRGTEAFF | TGCGCCAGCAGCCTGGGCGGCCATCGGGGCACTGAAGCTTTCTTT
- | - | 13 | TRBJ2-3 | TRBV28 | CASFPRDSYTQYF | TGTGCCAGCTTCCCCAGGGACTCTTATACGCAGTATTTT
- | - | 14 | TRBJ1-1 | TRBV14 | CASSLGTLQAEAFF | TGTGCCAGCAGCCTCGGGACTCTTCAGGCTGAAGCTTTCTTT
TRBD1 | - | 18 | TRBJ1-1 | TRBV4-1 | CASSQDQGGGRFGTEAFF | TGCGCCAGCAGCCAAGATCAGGGAGGGGGCAGGTTTGGCACTGAAGCTTTCTTT
- | few | 14 | TRBJ2-1 | TRBV7-7 | CASSLYEGYNEQFF | TGTGCCAGCAGCTTATACGAGGGATACAATGAGCAGTTCTTC
- | few | 12 | TRBJ2-5 | TRBV5-1 | CASGGGAETQYF | TGCGCCAGCGGAGGGGGTGCGGAGACCCAGTACTTC
TRBD1 | - | 13 | TRBJ1-2 | TRBV28 | CASSLQGGPGYTF | TGTGCCAGCAGTCTACAGGGGGGCCCTGGCTACACCTTC
- | - | 15 | TRBJ2-3 | TRBV7-9 | CASSFLWGYTDTQYF | TGTGCCAGCAGCTTCTTGTGGGGTTACACAGATACGCAGTATTTT
TRBD1 | few | 13 | TRBJ2-1 | TRBV4-1 | CASSLGTGLEQFF | TGCGCCAGCAGCCTCGGGACAGGGCTTGAGCAGTTCTTC
TRBD2 | - | 15 | TRBJ2-3 | TRBV9 | CASSVGGGETDTQYF | TGTGCCAGCAGCGTAGGCGGGGGGGAAACAGATACGCAGTATTTT
- | few | 12 | TRBJ2-2 | TRBV5-1 | CASRQITGELFF | TGCGCCAGCAGACAAATCACCGGGGAGCTGTTTTTT
TRBD1 | few | 13 | TRBJ2-5 | TRBV30 | CAWSRDRDETQYF | TGTGCCTGGAGCAGAGACAGGGATGAGACCCAGTACTTC
TRBD1 | - | 13 | TRBJ1-2 | TRBV10-3 | CAISGTGEAGYTF | TGTGCCATCAGTGGTACAGGGGAGGCTGGCTACACCTTC
- | - | 14 | TRBJ1-1 | TRBV7-6 | CASRGTTGNTEAFF | TGTGCCAGCAGGGGTACGACAGGGAACACTGAAGCTTTCTTT
- | few | 18 | TRBJ1-6 | TRBV15 | CATSSGGAGGQYNSPLHF | TGTGCCACCAGCAGCGGGGGAGCCGGAGGCCAGTATAATTCACCCCTCCACTTT
TRBD1 | few | 15 | TRBJ1-2 | TRBV4-1 | CASSQGQGATDGYTF | TGCGCCAGCAGCCAAGGGCAGGGGGCAACGGATGGCTACACCTTC
TRBD1 | - | 14 | TRBJ1-2 | TRBV27 | CASKSLDRGLGYTF | TGTGCCAGCAAATCCCTGGACAGGGGGCTTGGCTACACCTTC